Listed here are 20 T cell receptor beta chains from one sample, sequenced in a study of T cells of healthy individuals. TCRdb reprocessed the 5' RACE reads via MiXCR and lists one record per CDR3 protein. The table records more than 60,000 distinct CDR3 sequences, around 15% of them present only once. These receptors were collected from a human donor in good health.

This clonotype came up many times. This chain joins TRBV27 and TRBJ2-2, with D perhaps TRBD1 (6 bases). V was clipped by 5 bases and J by 5 bases, with 18 bases between them. The germline CDR1 and CDR2 sequences are MNHEY and SMNVEV (reference sequence). The CDR3 is made up of 16 amino acids. CDR3 loop: CASSNVAVTGTGELFF. As DNA, the CDR3 is TGTGCCAGCAGTAACGTCGCCGTTACAGGGACCGGGGAGCTGTTTTTT.

This chain joins TRBV12-3 or TRBV12-4 and TRBJ1-6, with 7 bases aligning to TRBD1. The V segment lost 3 bases and the J segment 10 bases; nucleotides outside the gene matches: 6. The CDR3 covers 14 residues. CDR3 DNA sequence: TGTGCCAGCAGTTTCGGACAGGTTGGCTCACCCCTCCACTTT. It codes for CASSFGQVGSPLHF.

This clonotype was detected ten times or more. The chain is built from TRBV4-1 and TRBJ2-7, with TRBD1 identical over 9 bases. Germline assignment: CDR1 MGHRA and CDR2 YSYEKL. This CDR3 has 16 residues. J gave up 0 bases and V 2 bases, and 5 bases lay outside the gene matches. The CDR3 loop reads CASSQWTGASSYEQYF. CDR3 nucleotides: TGCGCCAGCAGCCAATGGACAGGGGCAAGCTCCTACGAGCAGTACTTC.

This clonotype has a handful of counts. The chain recombines TRBV4-1 with TRBJ2-6; D is unresolved. Between the trimmed V and J ends, which lost 3 bases and 4 bases, there was a span of 19 bases. This CDR3 is built from 18 residues. Germline CDR1 is MGHRA and CDR2 is YSYEKL. In DNA, the CDR3 is TGCGCCAGCAGCCACATGGCCCAAAAAACGGTCGGGGCCAACGTCCTGACTTTC. Translating it yields CASSHMAQKTVGANVLTF.

This clonotype showed up just a few times. The chain employs TRBV19 and TRBJ1-5; TRBD1 is a possible D gene (6 bases). CDR3 length equals 13 residues. V gave up 2 bases and J gave up 7 bases, with 9 bases separating them. Germline-derived CDR1 and CDR2 are LNHDA and SQIVND (reference sequence). CDR3 coding DNA: TGTGCCAGTAGTATACAACAGGGACAGCCCCAGCATTTT. Amino acids: CASSIQQGQPQHF.

The rearrangement joins TRBV5-1 to TRBJ2-7; 10 nucleotides line up with TRBD2. The V segment lost 1 base and the J segment 2 bases; nucleotides outside the gene matches: 3. The germline gives CDR1 SGHRS, CDR2 YFSETQ. This CDR3 has 15 amino acids. The CDR3 bases are TGCGCCAGCAGCTTGCTTACTAGCGGGGCCTACGAGCAGTACTTC. Protein: CASSLLTSGAYEQYF. The complete variable domain, with remaining parts taken from reference TRBV5-1 and TRBJ2-7, reads KAGVTQTPRYLIKTRGQQVTLSCSPISGHRSVSWYQQTPGQGLQFLFEYFSETQRNKGNFPGRFSGRQFSNSRSEMNVSTLELGDSALYLCASSLLTSGAYEQYFGPGTRLTVT.

This rearrangement joins TRBV7-9 to TRBJ1-2; a possible D gene is TRBD1 (5 bases). This CDR3 has 16 amino acids. The germline V gene has CDR1 SEHNR and CDR2 FQNEAQ (reference sequence). The V end was cut by 0 bases, the J end by 2 bases, with 13 bases between. The CDR3 nucleotides are TGTGCCAGCAGCTTAGCGGATCACAAGGGGAACTATGGCTACACCTTC. The encoded protein is CASSLADHKGNYGYTF.

As for this clonotype: A much larger clonotype is one base distant, so this may be a read error. The V gene is TRBV4-1, the J gene TRBJ2-1; 11 positions match TRBD2. The CDR3 has 19 residues. Trimming at V came to 0 bases and at J to 3 bases, leaving 10 bases not matched to a gene. CDR1 is MGHRA and CDR2 is YSYEKL in the germline V gene. DNA of the CDR3: TGCGCCAGCAGCCAAGAAATAACTAGCGGGAGACCAGTCTACAATGAGCAGTTCTTC. Protein: CASSQEITSGRPVYNEQFF.

This clonotype was seen only a few times. V usage is TRBV20-1 and J usage is TRBJ2-3; 16 nucleotides line up with TRBD2. The CDR3 runs to 21 residues. Germline trimming cut 0 bases from V and 2 bases from J; bases unmatched to any gene: 14. CDR1 is DFQATT and CDR2 is SNEGSKA in the germline V gene (reference sequence). The DNA for the CDR3 is TGCAGTGCTAGAGATTTAGGGACTAGCGGGGGGGCCCGCTTTATCACAGATACGCAGTATTTT. Translating it yields CSARDLGTSGGARFITDTQYF.

This clonotype has only a few counts. The germline gene is not matched at one end of the junction; a read error may be the cause. The gene calls are TRBV11-2 and TRBJ2-7; 8 bases align to TRBD1. The CDR3 covers 14 residues. CDR1 SGHAT and CDR2 FQNNGV come from the germline V gene. In nucleotides, the CDR3 is TGTGCCAGCAGGTTAGGACAGGGTGAATACGAGCAGTACTTC. It codes for CASRLGQGEYEQYF.

This chain joins TRBV28 and TRBJ2-1; D may be TRBD1 or TRBD2 (6 bases each). The CDR3 is 17 residues long. From germline, CDR1 is MDHEN and CDR2 SYDVKM. V shed 2 bases and J shed 5 bases, with 19 bases lying between them. The CDR3 DNA reads as TGTGCCAGCAGTTTAGCGACGGGGGCCGGTCGGGACAATGAGCAGTTCTTC. Translated, it gives CASSLATGAGRDNEQFF.

This clonotype was counted a few times. This chain joins TRBV21-1 and TRBJ1-2; no DNA check was done on the table's D call, TRBD1. TRBV21-1 is marked as a pseudogene. The CDR3 totals 13 residues. In nucleotides, the CDR3 is TGTGCCAGCAGCACGCGACAGGGGGATGGCTACACCTTC. Translating gives CASSTRQGDGYTF.

This clonotype appeared a few times. The chain employs TRBV4-3 and TRBJ1-5; D is unresolved. With 0 bases removed from V and 4 bases from J, the gap between germline ends came to 7 bases. Germline assignment: CDR1 LGHNA and CDR2 YSLEER. This CDR3 region has 14 residues. The CDR3 sequence: CASSQDKGNQPQHF. CDR3 bases: TGCGCCAGCAGCCAAGATAAGGGTAATCAGCCCCAGCATTTT.

This clonotype turned up a few times. This chain joins TRBV4-1 and TRBJ1-5; 10 bases match TRBD1. V lost 1 base, J lost 4 bases, and 10 bases stayed unmatched. This CDR3 is 18 amino acids long. Germline-derived CDR1 and CDR2 are MGHRA and YSYEKL. CDR3 in amino acids: CASSQVPGQGPRNQPQHF. The CDR3 nucleotides are TGCGCCAGCAGCCAAGTCCCGGGACAGGGGCCGAGGAATCAGCCCCAGCATTTT.

This clonotype was counted ten times or more. This sequence joins TRBV28 and TRBJ2-7; 9 nucleotides line up with TRBD2. The V gene's germline CDR1 is MDHEN and CDR2 SYDVKM. V was clipped by 3 bases and J by 1 base; unmatched bases: 1. The CDR3 sequence is 14 residues long. The CDR3 region is CASSLTSGSYEQYF. The CDR3 coding sequence is TGTGCCAGCAGTTTGACTAGCGGTTCCTACGAGCAGTACTTC.

This clonotype was seen a single time. The chain uses TRBV7-9 and TRBJ2-3; D is uncertain. The germline V gene encodes CDR1 SEHNR and CDR2 FQNEAQ (reference sequence). The CDR3 runs 13 residues. Trimming took 2 bases from V and 8 from J, leaving 11 bases between them. The CDR3 here is CASSLNSPGTQYF. The DNA of the CDR3 is TGTGCCAGCAGCTTAAACTCGCCCGGTACGCAGTATTTT.

This clonotype has at least ten counts. The chain recombines TRBV21-1 with TRBJ1-4; the D call of TRBD1 is as the table states it, not checked on the DNA. TRBV21-1 is labeled a pseudogene. The CDR3 loop spans 14 amino acids. The CDR3 nucleotides read TGTGCCAGCAGCAAGAGGGGGCGCGATGAAAAACTGTTTTTT. It is translated as CASSKRGRDEKLFF.

This chain connects TRBV6-2 or TRBV6-3 to TRBJ2-5; D remains unclear. The CDR3 has 13 amino acids. In germline, CDR1 is MNHEY, CDR2 SVGEGT. Trimming stripped 5 bases from V and 7 bases from J, with 14 bases between. For the CDR3, the DNA is TGTGCCAGCAGTCCCCTTTTTCTTAGGACCCAGTACTTC. This translates into CASSPLFLRTQYF.

This clonotype was picked up many times. This sequence joins TRBV20-1 and TRBJ2-1; 9 bases agree with TRBD1. Germline values: CDR1 DFQATT, CDR2 SNEGSKA (reference sequence). V was clipped by 2 bases and J by 9 bases; unmatched bases: 8. The CDR3 has 14 amino acids. The CDR3 DNA reads TGCAGTGCTAGATGGGACAGGGAATTGGTTGAGCAGTTCTTC. As protein: CSARWDRELVEQFF.

The chain couples TRBV12-3 or TRBV12-4 to TRBJ1-1; no clear D gene. The CDR3 contains 12 residues. Trimming cost V 3 bases and J 7 bases, with 9 bases left between them. The DNA of the CDR3 is TGTGCCAGCAGTTTGAGTTTACTTGAAGCTTTCTTT. It translates to CASSLSLLEAFF.